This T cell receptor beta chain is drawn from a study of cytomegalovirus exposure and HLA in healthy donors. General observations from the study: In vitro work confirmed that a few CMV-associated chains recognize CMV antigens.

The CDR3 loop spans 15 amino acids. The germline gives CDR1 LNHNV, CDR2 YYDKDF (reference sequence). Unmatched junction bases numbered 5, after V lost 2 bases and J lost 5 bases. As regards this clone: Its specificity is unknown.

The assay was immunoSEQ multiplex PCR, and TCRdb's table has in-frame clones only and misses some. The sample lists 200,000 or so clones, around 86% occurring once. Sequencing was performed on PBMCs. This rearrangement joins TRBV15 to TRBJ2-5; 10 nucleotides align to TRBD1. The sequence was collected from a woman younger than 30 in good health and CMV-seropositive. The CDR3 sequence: CATSRLDRGLETQYF. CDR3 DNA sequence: TGTGCCACCAGCAGACTAGACAGGGGGCTGGAGACCCAGTACTTC.